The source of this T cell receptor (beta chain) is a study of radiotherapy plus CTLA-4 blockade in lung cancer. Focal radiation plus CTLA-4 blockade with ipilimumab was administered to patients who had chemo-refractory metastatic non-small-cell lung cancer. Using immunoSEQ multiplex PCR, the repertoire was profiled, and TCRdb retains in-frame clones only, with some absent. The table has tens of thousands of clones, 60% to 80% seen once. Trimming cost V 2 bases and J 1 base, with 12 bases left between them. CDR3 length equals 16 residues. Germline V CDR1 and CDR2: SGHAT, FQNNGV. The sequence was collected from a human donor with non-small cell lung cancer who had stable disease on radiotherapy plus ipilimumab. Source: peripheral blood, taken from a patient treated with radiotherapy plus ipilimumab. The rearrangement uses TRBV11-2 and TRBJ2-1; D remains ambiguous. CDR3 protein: CASSLTQARSYNEQFF. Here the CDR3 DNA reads TGTGCCAGCAGCTTAACGCAGGCTCGATCCTACAATGAGCAGTTCTTC.